The entry that follows covers one T cell receptor (beta chain) sequence. Its target is not known. Then a second PCR, running roughly 7 to 11 cycles, was carried out with a sample-barcoded 5' primer and a J-beta primer mix. MiXCR was run by TCRdb on the 5' RACE reads, yielding one entry per CDR3 protein. The data hold fewer than 1 million distinct CDR3 sequences, with around 45% observed a single time. The data were taken from a study of blood T cells in healthy people across ages. Whole-study findings and limits: Getting older went along with TCR beta diversity per million T cells dropping roughly linearly.

Deletions cut 6 bases from V and 0 bases from J, with 13 bases between. Germline-derived CDR1 and CDR2 are MNHNY and SVGAGI (reference sequence). This CDR3 has 15 residues. V gene TRBV6-6 combines with J gene TRBJ2-3, with D unclear. This receptor was obtained from a man aged 55-75 years in good health. Sequenced material: blood. The CDR3 nucleotides read TGTGCCAGCAGGATGGAAACACCTAGCACAGATACGCAGTATTTT. Protein: CASRMETPSTDTQYF.